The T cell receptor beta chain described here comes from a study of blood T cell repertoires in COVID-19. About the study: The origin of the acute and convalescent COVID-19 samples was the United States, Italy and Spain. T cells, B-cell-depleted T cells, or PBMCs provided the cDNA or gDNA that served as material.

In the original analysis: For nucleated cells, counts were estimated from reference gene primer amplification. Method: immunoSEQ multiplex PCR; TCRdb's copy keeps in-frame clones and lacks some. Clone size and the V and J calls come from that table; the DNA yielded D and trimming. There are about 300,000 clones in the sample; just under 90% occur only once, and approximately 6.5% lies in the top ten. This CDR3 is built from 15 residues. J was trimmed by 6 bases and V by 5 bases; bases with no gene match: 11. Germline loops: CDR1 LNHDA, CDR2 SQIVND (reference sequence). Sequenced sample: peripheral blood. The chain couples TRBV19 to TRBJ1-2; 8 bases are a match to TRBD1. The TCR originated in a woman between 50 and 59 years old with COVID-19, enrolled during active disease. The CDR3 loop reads CASSLYRTGNDGYTF. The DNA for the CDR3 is TGTGCCAGTAGTTTATACCGGACAGGGAACGATGGCTACACCTTC. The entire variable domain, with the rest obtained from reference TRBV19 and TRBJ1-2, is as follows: DGGITQSPKYLFRKEGQNVTLSCEQNLNHDAMYWYRQDPGQGLRLIYYSQIVNDFQKGDIAEGYSVSREKKESFPLTVTSAQKNPTAFYLCASSLYRTGNDGYTFGSGTRLTVV.